This T cell receptor beta chain was sequenced for a study of a mutant IDH1 vaccine in newly diagnosed glioma. In regard to this clone: Its target is not known.

The time point denotes: week 23, last vaccination. Topical imiquimod accompanied each vaccine dose, which consisted of 300 ug of mutant IDH1 20-mer peptide. Produced via immunoSEQ multiplex PCR; TCRdb's table is partial and in-frame only. The sample holds around 78,000 clones, 65% to 90% seen once. The TCR comes from a man aged 25-40 years with glioma. Some clones in this sample may be carry-over from other donors' samples. The sample in question was PBMCs, obtained from a glioma patient whose treatment included an IDH1 peptide vaccine.

This chain's CDR3 is CASSLSGARTEAFF. The CDR3 bases are TGTGCCAGCAGCTTGTCGGGGGCGAGAACTGAAGCTTTCTTT. V and J are TRBV5-6 and TRBJ1-1, with a possible D match to TRBD1 (6 bases). Trimming cost V 1 base and J 5 bases, with 12 bases left between them. The CDR3 is made up of 14 amino acids. Germline CDR1 and CDR2: SGHDT and YYEEEE.